This record concerns one T cell receptor beta chain sequence. This sample is part of a study of blood T cell repertoires in COVID-19. Seattle cases were enrolled at active infection and followed longitudinally. Only in-frame clones appear in the TCRdb table, and some are missing; sequencing was by immunoSEQ multiplex PCR. Here the sample spans 120,000 to 150,000 clones, 88% being singletons. The sequence was obtained from a human donor with COVID-19, enrolled during active disease. The donor label of this sample is uncertain. Sequencing was performed on peripheral blood.

The CDR3, as DNA: TGCGCCAGCAGCAGAGACAGGGGGGAGACCTCCTACGAGCAGTACTTC. Residues: CASSRDRGETSYEQYF. The chain is built from TRBV5-1 and TRBJ2-7, with 9 positions matching TRBD1. The V gene's germline CDR1 is SGHRS and CDR2 YFSETQ. The junction had 8 bases not matched to a gene; V was cut back by 4 bases and J by 0 bases. This CDR3 is 16 amino acids long.